This T cell receptor (beta chain) was found in a study of cytomegalovirus exposure and HLA in healthy donors. Across the whole study: The 120 validation repertoires, a later analysis reported, used the same platform as the 550 to 700 repertoires from the first cohort.

Study results and caveats: A few CMV-associated chains were confirmed in vitro to be specific for CMV antigens.

Trimming cost V 6 bases and J 5 bases; bases outside gene matches: 13. The CDR3 spans 17 residues. Per the germline V gene, CDR1 is MDHEN and CDR2 is SYDVKM. The data were produced by immunoSEQ multiplex PCR, yet TCRdb's version contains in-frame clones alone and is incomplete. Of about 110,000 clones listed, roughly nine tenths are singletons. On this clone itself: Its target is unknown.

This TCR derives from a woman between 18 and 30 years old in good health and CMV-seropositive. The chain is built from TRBV28 and TRBJ2-5, with TRBD2 identical over 12 bases. Sequenced sample: PBMCs. In DNA form, the CDR3 reads TGTGCCAGCAGCCGTGACCTAGCGGGGGGGCCCCGCGAGACCCAGTACTTC. This translates into CASSRDLAGGPRETQYF.